This TCR beta chain was profiled in a study of blood T cell repertoires in COVID-19. This CDR3 is built from 13 residues. J lost 6 bases, V lost 5 bases, and 3 bases had no gene match. Germline V gives CDR1 MNHEY, CDR2 SVGAGI. Profiling relied on immunoSEQ multiplex PCR, and the TCRdb table lists in-frame clones only, not all of them. The sample yields more than 350,000 clones, approximately 87% seen once. Sequencing input: peripheral blood. The chain links TRBV6-5 to TRBJ2-2; 7 positions agree with TRBD2. This receptor was obtained from a woman younger than 45 with COVID-19, enrolled during active disease. The CDR3 nucleotides read TGTGCCAGCAGTCACCGGGGGGCCGGGGAGCTGTTTTTT. Protein product: CASSHRGAGELFF.